Below, 8 T cell receptor beta chains from the same sample are listed, as sequenced in a study of T cell repertoires in cytomegalovirus infection. TCRdb passed the reads through MiXCR, listing each CDR3 protein once. The sample contains some 350,000 distinct CDR3 sequences, about a sixth of which appear only once. The specimen sequenced was PBMCs. The source of these receptors is a human donor in good health (CMV status not recorded). Some clones in this sample may be carry-over from other donors' samples.

The table lists this clonotype with many counts. V gene TRBV7-2 combines with J gene TRBJ1-1; D ambiguous. The germline CDR1 and CDR2 sequences are SGHTA and FQGNSA. The germline V and J ends were trimmed by 5 bases and 2 bases, with 6 bases remaining between them. The CDR3 consists of 12 residues. The CDR3: CASSLHNTEAFF. DNA for the CDR3: TGTGCCAGCAGCCTGCATAACACTGAAGCTTTCTTT.

The J gene is TRBJ2-3, the V gene TRBV6-2 or TRBV6-3, with D perhaps TRBD2 (5 bases). The CDR3 loop spans 12 amino acids. In germline, CDR1 is MNHEY, CDR2 SVGEGT. Trimming left V 6 bases short and J 4 bases short, with 8 bases between. The DNA for the CDR3 is TGTGCCAGCAGAACGCGGGCAGATACGCAGTATTTT. Protein: CASRTRADTQYF.

The table lists this clonotype with a few counts. CDR3 residues: CSASSLNDNSPLHF. The DNA of the CDR3 is TGCAGTGCTAGTTCGCTTAACGATAATTCACCCCTCCACTTT. The genes are TRBV20-1 and TRBJ1-6, with no clear D. This CDR3 has 14 amino acids. The V end was cut by 3 bases, the J end by 5 bases, with 11 bases between. Germline V gives CDR1 DFQATT, CDR2 SNEGSKA (reference sequence).

This clonotype was detected ten times or more. The CDR3 loop reads CASRGDRNYSPLHF. The CDR3 coding sequence is TGTGCCAGCAGGGGGGACAGGAACTATTCACCCCTCCACTTT. The chain couples TRBV7-9 to TRBJ1-6; 8 nucleotides match TRBD1. After removal of 6 bases from V and 8 bases from J, the junction contained 6 bases not matched to a gene. CDR1 and CDR2 from the germline V gene are SEHNR and FQNEAQ (reference sequence). The CDR3 consists of 14 residues.

This chain uses TRBV28 with TRBJ2-1, with D tentatively TRBD2 (5 bases). CDR1 is MDHEN, CDR2 SYDVKM, per germline. V gave up 3 bases and J gave up 2 bases, with 11 bases separating them. The CDR3 sequence is 15 residues long. The CDR3 bases are TGTGCCAGCAGTTTGGGAGCGGTACCCTACAATGAGCAGTTCTTC. Translation gives CASSLGAVPYNEQFF.

This clonotype was found a few times. The V and J genes are TRBV20-1 and TRBJ2-5; weak D call: TRBD2 (6 bases). This CDR3 contains 14 residues. Germline V gene sequence: CDR1 DFQATT, CDR2 SNEGSKA (reference sequence). V lost 5 bases and J 5 bases, leaving 18 bases between the germline ends. CDR3 region: CSARRGTGWETQYF. In DNA form, the CDR3 reads TGCAGTGCTCGCCGTGGGACTGGCTGGGAGACCCAGTACTTC.

This clonotype was recorded many times. The chain recombines TRBV4-3 with TRBJ1-2, with TRBD1 matching over 10 bases. Germline CDR1 and CDR2: LGHNA and YSLEER. Trimming took 1 base from V and 3 from J; bases not matched to a gene: 5. This CDR3 has 16 amino acids. CDR3 nucleotides: TGCGCCAGCAGCCAAGGGATCGGGACAGGGGACTATGGCTACACCTTC. It codes for CASSQGIGTGDYGYTF.

This clonotype was counted ten times or more. The chain links TRBV7-8 to TRBJ1-1, with a possible D match to TRBD1 (6 bases). This CDR3 region has 19 residues. Trimming removed 0 bases at V and 3 bases at J, with 23 bases between. The germline V gene has CDR1 SGHVS and CDR2 FQNEAQ. CDR3 protein: CASSLARGIQGHYYTEAFF. CDR3 DNA sequence: TGTGCCAGCAGCTTAGCTAGGGGTATACAGGGCCACTATTACACTGAAGCTTTCTTT.